The 14 T cell receptor beta chains listed next were all sequenced from one sample in a study of cytomegalovirus exposure and HLA in healthy donors. Vbeta (60) and Jbeta (13) primers were used in the PCR. Libraries were prepared by immunoSEQ multiplex PCR; TCRdb keeps only in-frame clonotypes and omits some of them. The sample records around 70,000 clones, 86% being singletons. Sequencing was carried out using PBMCs. These receptors were obtained from a woman aged 30 to 39 in good health and CMV-seronegative.

The gene calls are TRBV27 and TRBJ2-7; 13 bases line up with TRBD2. The CDR3 is 18 residues long. Germline lookup yields CDR1 MNHEY and CDR2 SMNVEV (reference sequence). The trim removed 4 bases at V and 2 bases at J, leaving 11 bases unmatched. CDR3 coding DNA: TGTGCCAGCAGTTCTTACGGGACTAGCGGGATCATTCCCTACGAGCAGTACTTC. Amino acid sequence: CASSSYGTSGIIPYEQYF.

The chain uses TRBV11-2 and TRBJ2-3; 8 bases match TRBD2. Germline assignment: CDR1 SGHAT and CDR2 FQNNGV. Trimming removed 5 bases from V and 1 base from J; junction bases left unmatched: 11. The CDR3 has 17 amino acids. The CDR3 spells CASSLRGGLEGTDTQYF. The DNA of the CDR3 is TGTGCCAGCAGCCTCCGGGGGGGACTAGAGGGCACAGATACGCAGTATTTT.

J is TRBJ2-7 and V is TRBV7-9; 9 bases align to TRBD1. V lost 10 bases, J lost 5 bases, and 9 bases stayed unmatched. The CDR3 has 13 residues. CDR1 is SEHNR and CDR2 is FQNEAQ in the germline V gene (reference sequence). The CDR3 coding sequence is TGTGCCATCGGTCGGACAGGGGACAACGAGCAGTACTTC. It encodes CAIGRTGDNEQYF.

The chain's CDR3 is CASSAPSADTQYF. CDR3 bases: TGTGCCAGCTCTGCCCCGTCAGCAGATACGCAGTATTTT. The gene calls are TRBV18 and TRBJ2-3; the D is unclear. The CDR3 has 13 residues. The germline V gene has CDR1 KGHSH and CDR2 LQKENI. V shed 6 bases and J shed 4 bases, with 11 bases lying between them.

This chain links TRBV28 with TRBJ2-1; TRBD2 agrees at 16 bases. The CDR3 runs 17 residues. The V gene end was trimmed by 2 bases and the J gene end by 9 bases; junction bases not matched to a gene: 7. Per the germline V gene, CDR1 is MDHEN and CDR2 is SYDVKM. This CDR3 reads CASSLSGTSGRVSEQFF. The DNA of the CDR3 is TGTGCCAGCAGTTTAAGTGGGACTAGCGGGAGGGTGAGTGAGCAGTTCTTC.

The chain uses TRBV7-6 and TRBJ2-1; 10 bases fit TRBD2. The CDR3 contains 13 residues. J was trimmed by 8 bases and V by 5 bases; bases with no gene match: 3. CDR1 is SGHVS and CDR2 is FNYEAQ in the germline V gene. The CDR3 loop is CASSLGLADEQFF. The CDR3 DNA reads as TGTGCCAGCAGCCTCGGACTAGCGGATGAGCAGTTCTTC.

V usage is TRBV5-1 and J usage is TRBJ2-1, with D hard to call. The V end was cut by 2 bases, the J end by 5 bases, with 11 bases between. CDR3 length equals 14 residues. CDR1 is SGHRS, CDR2 YFSETQ, per germline. CDR3 sequence (DNA): TGCGCCAGCAGCTTAACTCCGGTTAACAATGAGCAGTTCTTC. Its protein is CASSLTPVNNEQFF.

The rearrangement joins TRBV4-1 to TRBJ2-5; D is possibly TRBD2 (6 bases). The tail of the sequence fits TRBJ2-7 better, so the J call may be wrong. The CDR3 contains 17 residues. The germline V gene has CDR1 MGHRA and CDR2 YSYEKL. The CDR3 loop reads CASSQDGRGTGFYEQYF. CDR3 DNA sequence: TGCGCCAGCAGCCAAGATGGGCGCGGGACCGGTTTCTACGAGCAGTACTTC.

The V call is TRBV7-9, the J call TRBJ1-1; D is undetermined. The CDR3 covers 12 residues. With 0 bases removed from V and 3 bases from J, the gap between germline ends came to 2 bases. Germline CDR1 SEHNR, CDR2 FQNEAQ (reference sequence). The CDR3 region is CASSLAYTEAFF. The CDR3 DNA follows: TGTGCCAGCAGCTTAGCCTACACTGAAGCTTTCTTT.

The chain couples TRBV19 to TRBJ1-3, with TRBD1 matching 8 bases. The ends lost 3 bases at V and 4 bases at J; junction bases unmatched: 2. This CDR3 is built from 14 residues. Looked up from germline, CDR1 is LNHDA and CDR2 is SQIVND (reference sequence). As DNA, the CDR3 is TGTGCCAGTAGTATGACAGGGGCCGGAAACACCATATATTTT. Amino acids: CASSMTGAGNTIYF.

The V gene is TRBV30, the J gene TRBJ1-5; 7 bases line up with TRBD1. V was pared by 2 bases and J by 0 bases, with 7 bases of the junction left unmatched. The CDR3 has 16 residues. Looked up from germline, CDR1 is GTSNPN and CDR2 is SVGIG (reference sequence). The CDR3 region has the DNA TGTGCCTGGAGTCCGATGGGACAGTATAGCAATCAGCCCCAGCATTTT. Its protein is CAWSPMGQYSNQPQHF.

The chain is built from TRBV9 and TRBJ2-7; possible D gene TRBD2, 5 bases. The germline V gene encodes CDR1 SGDLS and CDR2 YYNGEE. V was cut by 0 bases and J by 2 bases, with 9 bases left in between. The CDR3 covers 14 residues. CDR3 in amino acids: CASSVAGMAYEQYF. Written as DNA, the CDR3 is TGTGCCAGCAGCGTAGCGGGAATGGCCTACGAGCAGTACTTC.

V usage is TRBV6-1 and J usage is TRBJ2-2, with 9 bases lining up with TRBD2. CDR1 is MNHNS, CDR2 SASEGT, per germline. V lost 1 base and J lost 5; bases outside the gene matches: 2. The CDR3 loop spans 15 amino acids. CDR3 protein: CASSEVREGTGELFF. The CDR3 region has the DNA TGTGCCAGCAGTGAAGTGCGGGAGGGAACCGGGGAGCTGTTTTTT.

The genes are TRBV6-1 and TRBJ2-2, with D unresolved. Per the germline V gene, CDR1 is MNHNS and CDR2 is SASEGT. Trimming pared 2 bases from V and 4 bases from J, leaving 14 bases between. The CDR3 length is 16 residues. This CDR3 reads CASSEPPRPTTGELFF. The CDR3 bases are TGTGCCAGCAGTGAACCCCCCAGGCCCACCACCGGGGAGCTGTTTTTT.